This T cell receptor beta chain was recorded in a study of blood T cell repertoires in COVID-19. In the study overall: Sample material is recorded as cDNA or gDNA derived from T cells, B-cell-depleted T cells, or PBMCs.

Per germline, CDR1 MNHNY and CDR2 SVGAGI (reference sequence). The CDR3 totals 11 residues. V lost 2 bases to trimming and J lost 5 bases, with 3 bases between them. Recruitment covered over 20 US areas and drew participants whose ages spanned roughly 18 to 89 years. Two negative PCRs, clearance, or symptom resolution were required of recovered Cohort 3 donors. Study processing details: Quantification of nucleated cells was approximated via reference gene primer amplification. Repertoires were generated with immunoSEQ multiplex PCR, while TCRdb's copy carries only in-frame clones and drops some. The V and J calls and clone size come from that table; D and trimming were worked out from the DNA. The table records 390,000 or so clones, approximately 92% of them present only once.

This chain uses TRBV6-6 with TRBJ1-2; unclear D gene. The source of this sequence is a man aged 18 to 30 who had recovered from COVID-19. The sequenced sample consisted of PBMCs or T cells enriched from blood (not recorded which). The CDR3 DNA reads TGTGCCAGCAGTTACCAGTATGGCTACACCTTC. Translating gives CASSYQYGYTF.